The T cell receptor beta chain described here comes from a study of T cells expressing NK-cell markers. Regarding this clonotype: The target antigen is unknown.

General study findings and limits: One observes that, in several donors, these clonotypes were also the leading ones within the CD3+CD56-NKG2C+ fraction.

TCRdb re-called the 5' RACE reads, yielding one record per CDR3 amino acid sequence without DNA. Its table records 300,000 to 450,000 distinct CDR3 sequences. The CDR3 consists of 14 residues. The germline V gene encodes CDR1 SNHLY and CDR2 FYNNEI. This sequence originates from a man between 18 and 69 years old in good health. This rearrangement joins TRBV2 to TRBJ1-5. Sequences were obtained from blood T cells: a sorted CD56 or NKG2C T cell subset, CD4+ or CD8+ T cells, or bulk PBMC T cells (not recorded which). The CDR3 sequence: CASRRSSSNQPQHF.